This is a list of T cell receptor beta chains from one sample in a study of blood T cells in healthy people across ages. Each CDR3 protein is one row after TCRdb ran MiXCR on the 5' RACE reads. Found here are about 2 million distinct CDR3 sequences, roughly 50% of them singletons; the top ten hold around 2.1%. Sequenced sample: blood. These receptors came from a woman between 35 and 50 years old in good health. Both conserved end residues are part of each CDR3. The D gene is left open where the match is weak. Part of the rows lack a size; the others show once, few, many or a class for expanded clones.

v_call,clone_size,j_call,d_call,cdr3_nt,cdr3_aa
TRBV7-6,.,TRBJ2-7,TRBD1,TGTGCCAGCAGCACTCAGGCTACAGGGGGCCCCTACGAGCAGTACTTC,CASSTQATGGPYEQYF
TRBV20-1,.,TRBJ1-6,TRBD1,TGCAGTGCCCAAAGGGGGCCCTATAATTCACCCCTCCACTTT,CSAQRGPYNSPLHF
TRBV27,few,TRBJ1-2,TRBD1,TGTGCCAGCAGTTCCCGACAGGGGGACTATGGCTACACCTTC,CASSSRQGDYGYTF
TRBV9,few,TRBJ2-1,TRBD1,TGTGCCAGCAGCGTAGAGACAGGGGGCAATGAGCAGTTCTTC,CASSVETGGNEQFF
TRBV29-1,.,TRBJ2-7,.,TGCAGCGGAAGGCAAGGGGCCAACGAGCAGTACTTC,CSGRQGANEQYF
TRBV6-2/TRBV6-3,.,TRBJ1-1,TRBD1,TGTGCCAGCAGCTGGGACAGGGTCTACACTGAAGCTTTCTTT,CASSWDRVYTEAFF
TRBV29-1,.,TRBJ2-5,.,TGCAGCGTTGCCATCCTCAGCTCCTCTAGATCCGTCGGGTATGTGCAGTACTTC,CSVAILSSSRSVGYVQYF
TRBV7-2,.,TRBJ2-1,TRBD2,TGTGCCAGCAGCTTAACTGCGACTAGCGGTAATGAGCAGTTCTTC,CASSLTATSGNEQFF
TRBV5-6,many,TRBJ2-4,.,TGTGCCAGCAGTCCCCGCGGGATAGCCAAAAACATTCAGTACTTC,CASSPRGIAKNIQYF
TRBV10-3,.,TRBJ2-1,TRBD2,TGTGCCATCAGGGGGACTAGCGGCCCCTCCTACAATGAGCAGTTCTTC,CAIRGTSGPSYNEQFF
TRBV12-3/TRBV12-4,few,TRBJ2-1,.,TGTGCCAGCAGCAGCCCAGGCCAGTCATACAATGAGCAGTTCTTC,CASSSPGQSYNEQFF
TRBV6-2/TRBV6-3,.,TRBJ2-4,TRBD2,TGTGCCAGCAGTACCTGGACTAGCGGGGGCAAAAACATTCAGTACTTC,CASSTWTSGGKNIQYF
TRBV28,.,TRBJ1-6,.,TGTGCCAGCAGTCCGCCCCGTGGTTCACCCCTCCACTTT,CASSPPRGSPLHF
TRBV7-9,.,TRBJ2-1,.,TGTGCCAGCAGCTTAGCGCGAGGGACCCATGAGCAGTTCTTC,CASSLARGTHEQFF
TRBV7-6,.,TRBJ1-4,.,TGTGCCAGCAGCTTAGACGAAAGGGAATGGACTAATGAAAAACTGTTTTTT,CASSLDEREWTNEKLFF
TRBV6-2/TRBV6-3,few,TRBJ2-1,TRBD1,TGTGCCAGCAGTAAGACAGGGACAGGGGAGCAGTTCTTC,CASSKTGTGEQFF
TRBV4-2,few,TRBJ1-6,.,TGTGCCAGCAGCCAAGAAGCCGGCCGAAATAATTCACCCCTCCACTTT,CASSQEAGRNNSPLHF
TRBV2,.,TRBJ2-3,.,TGTGCCAGCATTAAAGATACGCAGTATTTT,CASIKDTQYF
TRBV4-1,once,TRBJ2-1,TRBD2,TGCGCCAGCAGCCAGGGACTAGCGGGGTTTTCCTACAGTGAGCAGTTCTTC,CASSQGLAGFSYSEQFF
TRBV20-1,.,TRBJ1-5,.,TGCAGTGCTCCCAAAACGGGGAGAGATAAGCCCCAGCATTTT,CSAPKTGRDKPQHF
TRBV7-9,.,TRBJ2-6,TRBD2,TGTGCCAGCAGCCCCGGGACTAGTAAAGTGTCTGGGGCCAACGTCCTGACTTTC,CASSPGTSKVSGANVLTF
TRBV5-1,.,TRBJ2-2,.,TGCGCCAGCAGCTTCGAGGGGCTGAACACCGGGGAGCTGTTTTTT,CASSFEGLNTGELFF
TRBV20-1,few,TRBJ2-5,.,TGCAGTGCTAAGACTAGGCTAGAGACCCAGTACTTC,CSAKTRLETQYF
TRBV27,few,TRBJ2-7,TRBD2,TGTGCCAGCAGCCGAACTAGCGTCGAGCAGTACTTC,CASSRTSVEQYF
TRBV3-1,.,TRBJ2-3,.,TGTGCCAGCAGCCAAGATCCCGGGGTTGCAGATACGCAGTATTTT,CASSQDPGVADTQYF
TRBV4-3,.,TRBJ2-7,.,TGCGCCAGCAGCCAAGATGGGGAAGGCCCGGGCTCCTACGAGCAGTACTTC,CASSQDGEGPGSYEQYF
TRBV29-1,few,TRBJ2-4,.,TGCAGCGTTGAGTCCGGACAGCCTTTAGCCAAAAACATTCAGTACTTC,CSVESGQPLAKNIQYF
TRBV14,.,TRBJ2-1,TRBD1,TGTGCCAGCAGCAGACAGGGGTTCAATGAGCAGTTCTTC,CASSRQGFNEQFF
TRBV27,once,TRBJ1-6,.,TGTGCCAGCAGTTTTTTGCGGTCACCCCTCCACTTT,CASSFLRSPLHF
TRBV20-1,.,TRBJ2-1,.,TGCAGTGTTAAGATGATTCTTAGGTACGATGAGCAGTTCTTC,CSVKMILRYDEQFF
TRBV6-5,.,TRBJ2-5,TRBD2,TGTGCCAGCAGTCCCTCGACTAGCTCAGAGACCCAGTACTTC,CASSPSTSSETQYF
TRBV5-5,few,TRBJ2-7,.,TGTGCCAGCAGCTTGGTAGGCGCAGGCCCATCATACGAGCAGTACTTC,CASSLVGAGPSYEQYF
TRBV4-3,few,TRBJ2-3,.,TGCGCCAGCAGCCAACTATGGTCCCTGGGAGATACGCAGTATTTT,CASSQLWSLGDTQYF